Listed below are T cell receptor beta chains from one sample, sequenced in a study of cytomegalovirus exposure and HLA in healthy donors. The assay was immunoSEQ multiplex PCR, and TCRdb's table has in-frame clones only and misses some. The sample consists of under 170,000 clones, 75% to 85% of them appearing once. Sequenced input: PBMCs. The receptors come from a man aged 50-60 years in good health and CMV-seropositive. Both conserved end residues are part of each CDR3. D genes are given only for firm matches. Clone size is not always given. Where it is, it says once, few, many or a class for expanded clones.

-	TRBV5-4	TRBJ2-7	12	-	TGTGCCAGCAGCTCCCTCCCCTACGAGCAGTACTTC	CASSSLPYEQYF
TRBD2	TRBV19	TRBJ2-2	22	-	TGTGCCAGTAGTATAGATGCGCTTCAAAGGGCTAGCGGGAGATCGGTAACCGGGGAGCTGTTTTTT	CASSIDALQRASGRSVTGELFF
TRBD2	TRBV12-5	TRBJ2-1	15	-	TGTGCTAGTGGTTTGCCCAGCGGGAGGATCAATGAGCAGTTCTTC	CASGLPSGRINEQFF
-	TRBV5-1	TRBJ1-4	20	-	TGCGCCAGCAGCTACTCCATCTTGGGCGCAGGGGTCGGGACTAATGAAAAACTGTTTTTT	CASSYSILGAGVGTNEKLFF
TRBD2	TRBV28	TRBJ2-1	14	-	TGTGCCAGCAGTGCCCTAGCGGGAACGGGGGAGCAGTTCTTC	CASSALAGTGEQFF
-	TRBV29-1	TRBJ2-7	14	-	TGCAGCGTTCAGCTAGGGGACAAGAACTACGAGCAGTACTTC	CSVQLGDKNYEQYF
TRBD1	TRBV10-3	TRBJ2-7	15	-	TGTGCCATCAGTATGTTACAGGGGACCTCCTACGAGCAGTACTTC	CAISMLQGTSYEQYF
-	TRBV19	TRBJ2-1	16	-	TGTGCCAGTAGTATGGCAGGGCCGCGATCCTACAATGAGCAGTTCTTC	CASSMAGPRSYNEQFF
TRBD2	TRBV6-4	TRBJ2-3	15	-	TGTTCCAGCAGTCGGACTAGCGCGTCGTCAGATACGCAGTATTTT	CSSSRTSASSDTQYF
-	TRBV6-5	TRBJ1-6	14	-	TGTGCCAGCAGTTACCGGGGAGGGAATTCACCCCTCCACTTT	CASSYRGGNSPLHF
TRBD2	TRBV13	TRBJ2-1	24	-	TGTGCCAGCAGCCTAGCCCTGGGACAGGGCCCCGGACTAGCGGGAGGGGGCGCCTACAATGAGCAGTTCTTC	CASSLALGQGPGLAGGGAYNEQFF
-	TRBV9	TRBJ2-3	12	-	TGTGCCAGCAGCGCGGACTTAGATACGCAGTATTTT	CASSADLDTQYF
-	TRBV19	TRBJ2-3	14	-	TGTGCCAGTAGTGCCCAGGGACACACAGATACGCAGTATTTT	CASSAQGHTDTQYF
TRBD1	TRBV7-8	TRBJ2-7	14	-	TGTGCCAGCAGCGATCGGACAGGGTCCTACGAGCAGTACTTC	CASSDRTGSYEQYF
-	TRBV28	TRBJ2-7	12	-	TGTGCCAGCAGTTTACTCCGCTACGAGCAGTACTTC	CASSLLRYEQYF
TRBD1	TRBV6-1	TRBJ2-7	14	-	TGTGCCAGCAACCCGGGACAGGGACACTACGAGCAGTACTTC	CASNPGQGHYEQYF
TRBD1	TRBV7-6	TRBJ1-4	14	once	TGTGCCAGCAGCTGGGGACAGGGGAATGAAAAACTGTTTTTT	CASSWGQGNEKLFF
TRBD2	TRBV28	TRBJ2-1	16	-	TGTGCCAGCAGACGTATAGCGGGAGGGCCCTACAATGAGCAGTTCTTC	CASRRIAGGPYNEQFF
TRBD1	TRBV19	TRBJ2-7	14	-	TGTGCCAGTAGTATATCAGGGGGCGGCTACGAGCAGTACTTC	CASSISGGGYEQYF
-	TRBV14	TRBJ2-2	14	-	TGTGCCAGCAGCCCGGACTTGAACACCGGGGAGCTGTTTTTT	CASSPDLNTGELFF
-	TRBV11-2	TRBJ2-5	16	-	TGTGCCAGCACCTCACGGGTGGCAGCGGGTCGAGAGACCCAGTACTTC	CASTSRVAAGRETQYF
-	TRBV5-6	TRBJ2-7	11	-	TGTGCCAGCAGCTTGGCATCCGAGCAGTACTTC	CASSLASEQYF
TRBD2	TRBV4-1	TRBJ2-5	15	-	TGCGCCAGCAGCCACCGGGGACTAGCTAGGGAGACCCAGTACTTC	CASSHRGLARETQYF
-	TRBV11-2	TRBJ2-1	17	-	TGTGCCAGCAGCTCCCAAGGACTGGCGAGCTCCTACAATGAGCAGTTCTTC	CASSSQGLASSYNEQFF
-	TRBV28	TRBJ1-4	18	-	TGTGCCAGCAGTGCAGGGGTCCTAGGGGTTGCAACTAATGAAAAACTGTTTTTT	CASSAGVLGVATNEKLFF
-	TRBV27	TRBJ1-5	14	-	TGTGCCAGCAGTTTAGACCAAGTGGGGAGGCCCCAGCATTTT	CASSLDQVGRPQHF
TRBD2	TRBV10-2	TRBJ2-5	14	few	TGCGCCAGCAGACTAGCGGGAGGGCCGGAGACCCAGTACTTC	CASRLAGGPETQYF
TRBD1	TRBV9	TRBJ2-2	16	-	TGTGCCAGCAGCGCCCCCGGGACAGGGGAGACCGGGGAGCTGTTTTTT	CASSAPGTGETGELFF
-	TRBV25-1	TRBJ1-2	12	-	TGTGCCAGTACGGCACAGGAGGGAGGGCCATCCTTC	CASTAQEGGPSF
TRBD2	TRBV10-3	TRBJ2-7	14	-	TGTGCCATCAATCCTAGCGGGGGCTCCTACGAGCAGTACTTC	CAINPSGGSYEQYF
-	TRBV5-6	TRBJ1-1	16	-	TGTGCCAGCAGCCGCCCTATTGCGACAGCAAACACTGAAGCTTTCTTT	CASSRPIATANTEAFF
-	TRBV11-2	TRBJ2-1	15	-	TGTGCCAGCAGCCCTCGACTAGGCTTGGGCAATGAGCAGTTCTTC	CASSPRLGLGNEQFF
TRBD2	TRBV5-1	TRBJ2-3	16	-	TGCGCCAGCAGCAAAGGGACTAGCGGGAGCTCAGATACGCAGTATTTT	CASSKGTSGSSDTQYF
TRBD2	TRBV7-2	TRBJ2-2	13	-	TGTGCCAGCGGCGGGAGTGGGCTCGGGGAGCTGTTTTTT	CASGGSGLGELFF
-	TRBV18	TRBJ2-2	16	-	TGTGCCAGCTCACCACCCCGGGGTTCAGACACCGGGGAGCTGTTTTTT	CASSPPRGSDTGELFF
-	TRBV6-5	TRBJ1-2	13	once	TGTGCCAGCAGTTACTCAGGAGCGGGAGGCTACACCTTC	CASSYSGAGGYTF